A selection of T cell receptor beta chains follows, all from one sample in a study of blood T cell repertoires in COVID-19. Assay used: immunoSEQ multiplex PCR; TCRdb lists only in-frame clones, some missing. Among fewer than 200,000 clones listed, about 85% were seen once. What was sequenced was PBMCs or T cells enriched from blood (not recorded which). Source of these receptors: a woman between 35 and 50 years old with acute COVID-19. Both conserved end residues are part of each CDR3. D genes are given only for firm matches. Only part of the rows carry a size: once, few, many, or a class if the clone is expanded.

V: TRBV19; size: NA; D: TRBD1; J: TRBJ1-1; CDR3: CASSPPRTGVEAFF; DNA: TGTGCCAGTAGTCCACCTAGGACAGGGGTTGAAGCTTTCTTT
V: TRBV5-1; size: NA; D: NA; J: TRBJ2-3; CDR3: CASSALRRDTQYF; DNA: TGCGCCAGCAGCGCCCTACGGAGGGATACGCAGTATTTT
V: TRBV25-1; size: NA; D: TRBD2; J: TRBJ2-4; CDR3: CASSRQGTSGDIQYF; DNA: TGTGCCAGCAGTAGACAAGGGACTAGCGGTGACATTCAGTACTTC
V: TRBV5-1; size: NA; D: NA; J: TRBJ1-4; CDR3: CASRKSEGTATNEKLFF; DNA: TGCGCCAGCCGGAAATCGGAGGGGACCGCAACTAATGAAAAACTGTTTTTT
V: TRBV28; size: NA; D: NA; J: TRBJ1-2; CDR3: CASSLSGAGLNYGYTF; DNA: TGTGCCAGCAGTTTAAGTGGGGCAGGGCTTAACTATGGCTACACCTTC
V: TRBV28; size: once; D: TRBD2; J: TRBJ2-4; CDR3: CASSLGGESKNIQYF; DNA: TGTGCCAGCAGTTTGGGGGGGGAATCCAAAAACATTCAGTACTTC
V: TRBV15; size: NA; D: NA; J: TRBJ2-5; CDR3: CATSRGLARQETQYF; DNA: TGTGCCACCAGCAGAGGGCTAGCACGACAAGAGACCCAGTACTTC
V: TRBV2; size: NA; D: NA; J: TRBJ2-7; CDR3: CASSYLRGPNSEQYF; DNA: TGTGCCAGCAGTTACCTTCGAGGCCCGAACTCCGAGCAGTACTTC
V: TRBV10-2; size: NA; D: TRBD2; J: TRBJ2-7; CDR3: CASSERLAGVGYF; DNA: TGCGCCAGCAGTGAGAGGTTGGCGGGAGTCGGCTACTTC
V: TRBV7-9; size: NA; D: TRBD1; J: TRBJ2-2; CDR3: CASSQGTGRTGELFF; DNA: TGTGCCAGCAGCCAGGGGACAGGGCGCACCGGGGAGCTGTTTTTT
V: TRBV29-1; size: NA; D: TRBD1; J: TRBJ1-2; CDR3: CSVALGTGNYGYTF; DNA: TGCAGCGTTGCACTAGGGACAGGAAACTATGGCTACACCTTC
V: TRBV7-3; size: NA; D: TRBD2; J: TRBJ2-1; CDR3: CASSFIAGVRNEQFF; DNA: TGTGCCAGCAGCTTTATAGCGGGAGTAAGAAATGAGCAGTTCTTC
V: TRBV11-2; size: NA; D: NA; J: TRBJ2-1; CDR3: CASSLDRGDEQFF; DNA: TGTGCCAGCAGCTTAGATCGCGGGGATGAGCAGTTCTTC
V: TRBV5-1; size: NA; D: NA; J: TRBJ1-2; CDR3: CASSLGRNYGYTF; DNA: TGCGCCAGCAGCTTGGGGCGGAACTATGGCTACACCTTC
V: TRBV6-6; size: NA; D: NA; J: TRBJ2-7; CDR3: CASSTDSYEQYF; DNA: TGTGCCAGCAGTACGGACAGCTACGAGCAGTACTTC
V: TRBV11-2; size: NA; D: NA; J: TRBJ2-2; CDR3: CASSPLVSPKLANTGELFF; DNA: TGTGCCAGCAGCCCATTGGTATCTCCTAAACTAGCGAACACCGGGGAGCTGTTTTTT
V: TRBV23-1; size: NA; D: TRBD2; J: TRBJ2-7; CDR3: CASSQGLVGTYEQYF; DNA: TGCGCCAGCAGTCAAGGACTAGTGGGTACCTACGAGCAGTACTTC
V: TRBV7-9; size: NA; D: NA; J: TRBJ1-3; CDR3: CASSLSTAAGNTIYF; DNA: TGTGCCAGCAGCTTATCGACAGCAGCTGGAAACACCATATATTTT
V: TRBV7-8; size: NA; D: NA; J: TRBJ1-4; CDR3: CASSLDPGQLNEKLFF; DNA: TGTGCCAGCAGCCTAGACCCGGGACAACTAAATGAAAAACTGTTTTTT
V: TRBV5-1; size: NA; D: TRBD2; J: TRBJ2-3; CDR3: CASRLAGGRTDTQYF; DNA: TGCGCCAGCAGACTAGCGGGAGGGCGGACAGATACGCAGTATTTT
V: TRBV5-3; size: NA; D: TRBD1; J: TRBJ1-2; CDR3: CARSGPGTGAYGYTF; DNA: TGTGCCAGAAGCGGACCCGGGACAGGGGCGTATGGCTACACCTTC
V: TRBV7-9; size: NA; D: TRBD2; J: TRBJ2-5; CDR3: CASSRRGTSKETQYF; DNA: TGTGCCAGCAGCCGCAGGGGGACTAGCAAAGAGACCCAGTACTTC
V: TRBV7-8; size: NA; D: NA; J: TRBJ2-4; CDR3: CASTPGTGFAKNIQYF; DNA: TGTGCCAGCACCCCAGGCACTGGCTTTGCCAAAAACATTCAGTACTTC
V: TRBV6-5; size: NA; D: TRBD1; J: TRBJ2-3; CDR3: CASSYGWDRDADTQYF; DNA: TGTGCCAGCAGTTACGGCTGGGACAGGGACGCTGATACGCAGTATTTT
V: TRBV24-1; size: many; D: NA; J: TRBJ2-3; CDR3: CATNGQTDTQYF; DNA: TGTGCCACCAACGGACAGACAGATACGCAGTATTTT
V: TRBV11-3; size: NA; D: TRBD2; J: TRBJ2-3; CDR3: CASSLDRTSGSTDTQYF; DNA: TGTGCCAGCAGCTTAGATCGTACTAGCGGGAGCACAGATACGCAGTATTTT
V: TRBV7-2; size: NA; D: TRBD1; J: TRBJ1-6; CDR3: CASSLISTGHSPLHF; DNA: TGTGCCAGCAGCTTAATCTCGACAGGGCATTCACCCCTCCACTTT
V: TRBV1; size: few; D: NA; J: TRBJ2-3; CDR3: CTSSLFARGLAGGHVDTQYF; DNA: TGCACCAGCAGCCTTTTTGCCAGGGGACTAGCGGGAGGGCACGTAGATACGCAGTATTTT
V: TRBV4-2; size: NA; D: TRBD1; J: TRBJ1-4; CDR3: CASSQPGQGGEKLFF; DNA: TGTGCCAGCAGCCAACCGGGACAGGGTGGTGAAAAACTGTTTTTT
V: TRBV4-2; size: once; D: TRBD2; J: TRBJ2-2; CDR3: CASSQELAANTGELFF; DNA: TGTGCCAGCAGCCAAGAACTAGCGGCGAACACCGGGGAGCTGTTTTTT
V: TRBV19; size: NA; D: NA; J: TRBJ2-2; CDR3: CASSLYSSTGELFF; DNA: TGTGCCAGTAGTCTGTATAGTAGCACCGGGGAGCTGTTTTTT
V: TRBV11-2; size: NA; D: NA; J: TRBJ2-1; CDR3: CASSLDLLLGPRLF; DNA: TGTGCCAGCAGCTTAGATCTCTTGCTGGGCCCCAGACTCTTC
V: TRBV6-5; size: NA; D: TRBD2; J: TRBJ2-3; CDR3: CASRLAGGATDTQYF; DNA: TGTGCCAGCAGGTTAGCGGGGGGAGCGACAGATACGCAGTATTTT
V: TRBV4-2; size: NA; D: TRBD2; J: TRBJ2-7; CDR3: CASSPQEGTSGREQYF; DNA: TGTGCCAGCAGCCCCCAGGAAGGGACTAGCGGGCGGGAGCAGTACTTC
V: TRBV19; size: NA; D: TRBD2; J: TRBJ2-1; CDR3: CASSGGLVGNEQFF; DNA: TGTGCCAGTAGTGGAGGACTAGTGGGGAATGAGCAGTTCTTC
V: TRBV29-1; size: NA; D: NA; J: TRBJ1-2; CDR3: CSARPSQSYGYTF; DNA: TGCAGCGCCCGTCCGTCACAGAGCTATGGCTACACCTTC
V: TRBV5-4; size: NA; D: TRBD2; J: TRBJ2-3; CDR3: CASRGTSGVDTQYF; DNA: TGTGCCAGCAGAGGGACTAGCGGGGTGGATACGCAGTATTTT
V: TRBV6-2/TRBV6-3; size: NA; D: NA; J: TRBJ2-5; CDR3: CASSYRETQYF; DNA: TGTGCCAGCAGTTATCGGGAGACCCAGTACTTC
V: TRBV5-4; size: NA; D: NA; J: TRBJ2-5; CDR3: CASSRRDRQETQYF; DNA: TGTGCCAGCAGCCGGAGAGACAGACAAGAGACCCAGTACTTC
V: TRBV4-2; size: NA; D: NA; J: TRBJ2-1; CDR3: CASRGLDYDNEQFF; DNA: TGTGCCAGCAGGGGGTTGGACTACGACAATGAGCAGTTCTTC
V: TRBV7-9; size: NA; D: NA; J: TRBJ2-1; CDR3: CASRLIGRGPYNEQFF; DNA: TGTGCCAGCAGGTTAATAGGCAGGGGTCCCTACAATGAGCAGTTCTTC
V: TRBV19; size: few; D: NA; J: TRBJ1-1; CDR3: CASSIQGYTEAFF; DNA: TGTGCCAGTAGTATTCAGGGGTACACTGAAGCTTTCTTT
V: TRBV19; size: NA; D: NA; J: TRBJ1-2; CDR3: CASSTLRVGGYFLGYGYTF; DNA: TGTGCCAGTAGTACCCTTCGCGTTGGGGGGTATTTTCTGGGCTATGGCTACACCTTC
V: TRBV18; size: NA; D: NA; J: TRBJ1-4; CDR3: CATSEGATNEKLFF; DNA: TGTGCCACTTCCGAGGGCGCGACTAATGAAAAACTGTTTTTT
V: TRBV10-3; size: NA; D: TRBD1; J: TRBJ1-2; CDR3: CAITPTGNYGYTF; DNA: TGTGCCATCACCCCGACAGGGAACTATGGCTACACCTTC
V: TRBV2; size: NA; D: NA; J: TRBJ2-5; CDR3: CASMGGLGTGIQETQYF; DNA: TGTGCCAGCATGGGCGGGCTGGGTACAGGGATACAAGAGACCCAGTACTTC
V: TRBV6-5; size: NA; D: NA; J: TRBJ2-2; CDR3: CASTQDGGDTGELFF; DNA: TGTGCCAGCACTCAGGATGGAGGGGACACCGGGGAGCTGTTTTTT
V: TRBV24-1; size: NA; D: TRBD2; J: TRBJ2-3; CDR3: CATGSGATDTQYF; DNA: TGTGCCACCGGAAGCGGGGCCACAGATACGCAGTATTTT
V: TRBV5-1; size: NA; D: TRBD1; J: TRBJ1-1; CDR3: CASSPDRGGTEAFF; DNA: TGCGCCAGCAGCCCGGACAGGGGAGGAACTGAAGCTTTCTTT
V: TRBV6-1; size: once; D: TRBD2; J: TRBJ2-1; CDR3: CASSGLALSSYNEQFF; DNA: TGTGCCAGCAGTGGACTAGCCCTGAGCTCCTACAATGAGCAGTTCTTC
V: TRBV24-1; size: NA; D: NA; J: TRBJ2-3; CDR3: CATSTYTDTQYF; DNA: TGTGCCACCAGTACTTACACAGATACGCAGTATTTT
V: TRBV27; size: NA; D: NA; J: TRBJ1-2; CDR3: CASSLGDGRGYTF; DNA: TGTGCCAGCAGTTTAGGGGACGGGAGAGGCTACACCTTC
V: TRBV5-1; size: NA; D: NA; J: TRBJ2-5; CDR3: CASSLGRAQETQYF; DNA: TGCGCCAGCAGCTTGGGGAGGGCCCAAGAGACCCAGTACTTC
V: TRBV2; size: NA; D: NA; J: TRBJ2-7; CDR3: CASSAEMQSYEQYF; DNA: TGTGCCAGCAGTGCCGAGATGCAAAGTTACGAGCAGTACTTC